This TCR beta chain was sequenced for a study of T cells in Graves' hyperthyroidism and ophthalmopathy. In this sample, this clonotype turned up many times. Its antigen remains unidentified. Findings of the study overall: Blood also held most thyroid clonotypes expanded beyond 0.001.

Diagnoses were made from clinical symptoms, serum measures (thyroxine and TRAb), thyroid ultrasound and orbital computed tomography. Ahead of any ophthalmopathy symptoms, the blood sample was obtained at the first diagnosis of hyperthyroidism. Amplified TCR beta CDR3 regions derived from RNA transcripts. A set of HTBI primers served as the primers for a first-round RT-PCR of the TCR CDR3. MiXCR was run by TCRdb on the multiplex PCR reads, yielding one entry per CDR3 protein. This table holds almost 600,000 distinct CDR3 sequences, 14% found once. The sample was blood. This sequence originates from a woman aged 25 to 39 with Graves' hyperthyroidism that later progressed to Graves' ophthalmopathy.

CDR3 bases: TGTGCCTGGACCCCAGGGGCCGCTTTGACTGAAGCTTTCTTT. Protein sequence: CAWTPGAALTEAFF. The chain uses TRBV30 and TRBJ1-1, with a weak D call TRBD1 (6 bases). The CDR3 sequence is 14 residues long. In germline, CDR1 is GTSNPN, CDR2 SVGIG (reference sequence). Trimming stripped 4 bases from V and 5 bases from J, with 17 bases between.